This section outlines one T cell receptor beta chain sequence together with its context. The record originates from a study of technical replicates of blood from a few donors. Here immunoSEQ multiplex PCR was the method, and the copy in TCRdb shows in-frame clones only, minus some. The sample includes roughly 62,000 clones, 91% of them seen just once. The TCR sequence derives from a human donor in good health. Some clones in this sample may be carry-over from other donors' samples. The source material was PBMCs.

CDR3 region: CASSLGQSPGTQYF. The CDR3 DNA sequence: TGTGCCAGCAGCTTAGGGCAGAGTCCAGGGACCCAGTACTTC. The chain joins TRBV7-9 to TRBJ2-5; the D is unclear. Trimming took off 1 base at V and 7 bases at J, with 13 bases between the two ends. This CDR3 has 14 amino acids. The V gene's germline CDR1 is SEHNR and CDR2 FQNEAQ (reference sequence).